The present T cell receptor beta chain was sequenced within a study of regulatory T cells in long-lasting Graves disease. Whole-study results and caveats: Persistent Graves' patients showed less TCR diversity than newly diagnosed patients showed. TRBV28, TRBJ1-2 and TRBJ2-5 were segments that persistent disease favored.

V lost 4 bases to trimming and J lost 7 bases, with 14 bases between them. Germline assignment: CDR1 SGHAT and CDR2 FQNNGV. The CDR3 extends over 15 amino acids. Researchers made TCR beta libraries by using iRepertoire HTBI primers and running Arm-PCR on CDR3 regions. One entry per CDR3 protein results from TCRdb running MiXCR on the multiplex PCR reads. This table holds about half a million distinct CDR3 sequences, 9.5% to 15% found once. This clonotype was recorded many times. Antigen: not known. Time point: newly diagnosed GD, antithyroid drugs for less than 3 months. PBMC RNA was the source of the TCR library. These same data were also listed under a study on T cells in Graves' hyperthyroidism and ophthalmopathy. According to that study: The HTBI primer set was used in a first-round RT-PCR of the TCR CDR3. The model forecast ophthalmopathy, anticipating it by a median around 6.5 months before onset.

The source was peripheral blood mononuclear cells (PBMCs), collected at new diagnosis, from a patient treated with antithyroid drugs. The TCR sequence derives from a young woman with Graves disease. The chain has TRBV11-2 and TRBJ1-6; a weak D match, TRBD1 (6 bases). The CDR3 loop is CASSSLRDKNSPLHF. CDR3 sequence (DNA): TGTGCCAGCAGCTCTCTGCGGGACAAAAATTCACCCCTCCACTTT.